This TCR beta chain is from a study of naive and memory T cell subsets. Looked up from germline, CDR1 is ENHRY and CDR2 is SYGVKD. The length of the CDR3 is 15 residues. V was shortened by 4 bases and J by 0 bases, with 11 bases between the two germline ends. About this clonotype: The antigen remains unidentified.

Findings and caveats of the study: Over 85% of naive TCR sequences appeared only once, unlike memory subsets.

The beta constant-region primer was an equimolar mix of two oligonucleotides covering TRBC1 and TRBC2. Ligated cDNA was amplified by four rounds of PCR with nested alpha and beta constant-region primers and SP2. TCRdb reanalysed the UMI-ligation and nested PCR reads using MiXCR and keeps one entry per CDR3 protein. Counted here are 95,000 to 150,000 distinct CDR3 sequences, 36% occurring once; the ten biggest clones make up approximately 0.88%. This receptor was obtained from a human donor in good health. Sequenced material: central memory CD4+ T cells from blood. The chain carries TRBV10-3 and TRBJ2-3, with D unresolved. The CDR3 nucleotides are TGTGCCATCAGTGTCGGAGCGTCTAGCACAGATACGCAGTATTTT. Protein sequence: CAISVGASSTDTQYF.